The sequence of this T cell receptor beta chain was determined in a study of Ad26.COV2.S vaccination and SARS-CoV-2 variants. Study results and limitations: Researchers cautioned that TCR breadth and depth analyses may have underestimated total T cell responses.

The sample's treatment: about 20 received Ad26.COV2.S at low or high dose, single or two shots; 5 received placebo; per-sample allocation not given. On day 63 after the first injection, vaccine and placebo recipients gave samples. Vaccination employed an Ad26 vector expressing the Wuhan-strain SARS-CoV-2 spike. Note on this clone: The antigen is unknown.

Repertoires were generated with immunoSEQ multiplex PCR, while TCRdb's copy carries only in-frame clones and drops some. This sample has around 340,000 clones, with around 89% found just once. This receptor was taken from a person between 18 and 65 years old who received the Ad26.COV2.S COVID-19 vaccine or a placebo. The sequencing here drew on peripheral blood, taken in a trial of Ad26.COV2.S vaccine versus placebo.

This CDR3 is CASSEARGDRGGGYTF. In DNA, the CDR3 is TGTGCCAGCAGTGAAGCGCGGGGGGACAGGGGCGGAGGCTACACCTTC. The chain uses TRBV6-1 and TRBJ1-2; 10 bases align to TRBD1. Unmatched junction bases numbered 9, after V lost 0 bases and J lost 8 bases. Germline V gene lookup returns CDR1 MNHNS and CDR2 SASEGT. The length of the CDR3 is 16 residues.